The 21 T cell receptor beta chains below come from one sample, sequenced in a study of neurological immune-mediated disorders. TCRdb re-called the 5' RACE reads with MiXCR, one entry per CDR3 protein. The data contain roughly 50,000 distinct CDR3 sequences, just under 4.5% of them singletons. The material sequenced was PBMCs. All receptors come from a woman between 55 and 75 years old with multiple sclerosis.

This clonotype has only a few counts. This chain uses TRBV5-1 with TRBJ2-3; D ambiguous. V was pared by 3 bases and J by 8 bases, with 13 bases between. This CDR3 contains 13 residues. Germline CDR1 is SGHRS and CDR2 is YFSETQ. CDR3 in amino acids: CASSYEGTSTQYF. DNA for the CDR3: TGCGCCAGCAGCTACGAAGGTACTTCTACGCAGTATTTT.

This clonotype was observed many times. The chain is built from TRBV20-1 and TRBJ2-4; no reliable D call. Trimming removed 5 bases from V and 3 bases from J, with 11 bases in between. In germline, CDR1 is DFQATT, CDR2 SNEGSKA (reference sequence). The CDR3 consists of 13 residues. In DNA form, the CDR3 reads TGCAGTGCTGCAGACTGGGGCAAAAACATTCAGTACTTC. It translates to CSAADWGKNIQYF.

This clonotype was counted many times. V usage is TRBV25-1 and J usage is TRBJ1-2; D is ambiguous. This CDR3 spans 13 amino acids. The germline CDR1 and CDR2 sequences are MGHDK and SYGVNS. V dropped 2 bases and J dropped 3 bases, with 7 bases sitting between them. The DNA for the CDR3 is TGTGCCAGCAGTGAACGGTCAGACTATGGCTACACCTTC. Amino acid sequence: CASSERSDYGYTF.

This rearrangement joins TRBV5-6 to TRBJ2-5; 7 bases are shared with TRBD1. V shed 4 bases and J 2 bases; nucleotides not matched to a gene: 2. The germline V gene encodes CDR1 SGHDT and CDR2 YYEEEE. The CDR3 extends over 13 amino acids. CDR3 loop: CASSPDRQETQYF. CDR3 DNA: TGTGCCAGCAGCCCGGACAGGCAAGAGACCCAGTACTTC.

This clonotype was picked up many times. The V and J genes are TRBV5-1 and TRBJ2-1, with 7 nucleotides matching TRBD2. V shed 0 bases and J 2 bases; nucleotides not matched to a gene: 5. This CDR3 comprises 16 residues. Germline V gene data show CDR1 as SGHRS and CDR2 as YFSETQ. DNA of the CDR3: TGCGCCAGCAGCTTGGCCGGGCGGGGGACCTACAATGAGCAGTTCTTC. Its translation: CASSLAGRGTYNEQFF.

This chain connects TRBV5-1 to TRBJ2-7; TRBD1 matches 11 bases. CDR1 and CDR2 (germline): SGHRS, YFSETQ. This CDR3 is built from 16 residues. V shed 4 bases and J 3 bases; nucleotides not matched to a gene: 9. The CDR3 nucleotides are TGCGCCAGCAGCCCGGGCTGGACAGGGGGCGTCTACGAGCAGTACGTC. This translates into CASSPGWTGGVYEQYV.

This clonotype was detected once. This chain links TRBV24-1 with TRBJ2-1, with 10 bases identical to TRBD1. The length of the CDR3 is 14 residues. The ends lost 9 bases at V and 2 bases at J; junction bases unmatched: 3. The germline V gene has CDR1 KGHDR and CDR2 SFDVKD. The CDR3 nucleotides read TGTGCCACCGGACAGGGGGGGACCTACAATGAGCAGTTCTTC. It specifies CATGQGGTYNEQFF.

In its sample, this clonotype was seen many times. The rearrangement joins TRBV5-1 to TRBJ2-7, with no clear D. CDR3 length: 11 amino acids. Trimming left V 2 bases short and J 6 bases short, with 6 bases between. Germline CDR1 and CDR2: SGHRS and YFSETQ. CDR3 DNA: TGCGCCAGCAGCTTTTCAGTCGAGCAGTACTTC. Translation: CASSFSVEQYF.

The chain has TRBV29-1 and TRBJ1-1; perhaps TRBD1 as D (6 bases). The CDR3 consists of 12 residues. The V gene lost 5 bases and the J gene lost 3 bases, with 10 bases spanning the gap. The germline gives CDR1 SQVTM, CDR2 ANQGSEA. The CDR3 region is CSVRGSYTEAFF. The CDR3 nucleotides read TGCAGCGTTAGGGGGAGTTACACTGAAGCTTTCTTT.

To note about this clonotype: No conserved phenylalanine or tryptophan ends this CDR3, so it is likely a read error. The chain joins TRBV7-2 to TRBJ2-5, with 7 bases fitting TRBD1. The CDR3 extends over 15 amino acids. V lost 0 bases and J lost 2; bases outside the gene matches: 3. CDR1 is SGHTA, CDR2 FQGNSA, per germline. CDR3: CASSLALGQQETQYC. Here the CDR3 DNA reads TGTGCCAGCAGCTTAGCCCTGGGACAGCAAGAGACCCAGTACTGC.

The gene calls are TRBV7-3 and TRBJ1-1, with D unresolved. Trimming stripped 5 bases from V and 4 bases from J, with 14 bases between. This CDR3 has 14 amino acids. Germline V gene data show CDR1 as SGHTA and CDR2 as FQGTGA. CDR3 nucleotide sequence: TGTGCCAGCAGCGTGGAGGGTGGGGTCACTGAAGCTTTCTTT. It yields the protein CASSVEGGVTEAFF.

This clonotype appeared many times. CDR3 DNA: TGTGCCAGCAGCGGAGGGATCAATCAGCCCCAGCATTTT. Translating it yields CASSGGINQPQHF. This chain connects TRBV9 to TRBJ1-5; no reliable D call. V lost 3 bases, J lost 3 bases, and 7 bases lay in between. The CDR3 totals 13 residues. Germline V gene data show CDR1 as SGDLS and CDR2 as YYNGEE. Full variable domain (remainder filled in from reference TRBV9 and TRBJ1-5): DSGVTQTPKHLITATGQRVTLRCSPRSGDLSVYWYQQSLDQGLQFLIQYYNGEERAKGNILERFSAQQFPDLHSELNLSSLELGDSALYFCASSGGINQPQHFGDGTRLSIL.

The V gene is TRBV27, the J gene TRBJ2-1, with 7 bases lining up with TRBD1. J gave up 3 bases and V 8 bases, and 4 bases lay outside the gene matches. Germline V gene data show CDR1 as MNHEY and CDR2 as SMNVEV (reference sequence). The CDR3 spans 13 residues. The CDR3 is CASRQGVYNEQFF. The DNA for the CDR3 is TGTGCCAGCCGACAGGGCGTCTACAATGAGCAGTTCTTC.

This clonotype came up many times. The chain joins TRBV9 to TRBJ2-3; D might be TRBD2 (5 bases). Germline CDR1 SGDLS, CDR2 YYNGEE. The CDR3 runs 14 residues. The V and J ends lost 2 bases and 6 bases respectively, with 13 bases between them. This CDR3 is CASSVSGVRDTQYF. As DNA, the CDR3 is TGTGCCAGCAGCGTTTCCGGGGTTCGGGATACGCAGTATTTT.

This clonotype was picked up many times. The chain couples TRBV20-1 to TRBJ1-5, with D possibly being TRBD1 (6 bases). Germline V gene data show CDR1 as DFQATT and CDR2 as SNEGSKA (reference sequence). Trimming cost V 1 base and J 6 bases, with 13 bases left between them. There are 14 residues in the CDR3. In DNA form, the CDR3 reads TGCAGTGCTAGAGGCAACAGGGAGCTTCAGCCCCAGCATTTT. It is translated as CSARGNRELQPQHF.

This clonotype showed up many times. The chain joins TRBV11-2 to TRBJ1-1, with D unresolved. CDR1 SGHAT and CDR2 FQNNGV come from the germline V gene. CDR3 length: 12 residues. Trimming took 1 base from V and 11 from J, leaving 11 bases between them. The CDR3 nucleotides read TGTGCCAGCAGCTTAGTTCGTAATGGGGCTTTCTTT. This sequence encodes CASSLVRNGAFF.

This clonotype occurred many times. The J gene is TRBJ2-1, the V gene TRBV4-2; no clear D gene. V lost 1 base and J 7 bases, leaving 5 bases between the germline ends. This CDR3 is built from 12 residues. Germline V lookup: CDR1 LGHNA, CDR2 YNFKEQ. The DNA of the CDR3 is TGTGCCAGCAGCCAAGCTCGTAATGAGCAGTTCTTC. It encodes CASSQARNEQFF.

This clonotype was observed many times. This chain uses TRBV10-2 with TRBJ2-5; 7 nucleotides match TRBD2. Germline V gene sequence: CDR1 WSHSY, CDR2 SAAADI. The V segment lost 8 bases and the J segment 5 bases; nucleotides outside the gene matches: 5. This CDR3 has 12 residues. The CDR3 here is CASGGRKETQYF. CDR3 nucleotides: TGCGCCAGCGGCGGGAGAAAGGAGACCCAGTACTTC.

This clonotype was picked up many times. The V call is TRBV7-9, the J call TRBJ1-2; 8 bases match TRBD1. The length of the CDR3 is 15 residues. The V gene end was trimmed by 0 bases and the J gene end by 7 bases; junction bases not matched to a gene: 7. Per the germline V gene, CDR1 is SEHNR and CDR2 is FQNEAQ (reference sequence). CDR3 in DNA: TGTGCCAGCAGCTTAGCAGGACAGGGAGGTGGTGGCTACACCTTC. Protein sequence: CASSLAGQGGGGYTF.

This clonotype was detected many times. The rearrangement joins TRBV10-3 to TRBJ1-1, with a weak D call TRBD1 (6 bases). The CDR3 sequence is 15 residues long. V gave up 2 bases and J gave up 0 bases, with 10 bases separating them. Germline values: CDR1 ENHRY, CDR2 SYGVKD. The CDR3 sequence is CAISEVQGMNTEAFF. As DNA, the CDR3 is TGTGCCATCAGTGAGGTACAGGGCATGAACACTGAAGCTTTCTTT.

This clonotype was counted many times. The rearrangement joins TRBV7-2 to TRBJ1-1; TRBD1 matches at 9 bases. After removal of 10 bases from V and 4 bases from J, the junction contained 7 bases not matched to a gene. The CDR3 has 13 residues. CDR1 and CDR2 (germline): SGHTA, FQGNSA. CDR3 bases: TGTGCCACCTCACAGGGGGCCAGCACTGAAGCTTTCTTT. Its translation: CATSQGASTEAFF.